This T cell receptor (beta chain) is from a study of T cells in Graves' hyperthyroidism and ophthalmopathy. Findings and caveats of the study: Ophthalmopathy could be told apart from stable hyperthyroidism with a 13 V-J model.

V lost 5 bases and J lost 4, with 10 bases in between. Germline V gives CDR1 SGHTA, CDR2 FQGTGA. CDR3 length equals 13 residues. This clonotype was detected ten times or more. What it binds is not known. For the diagnoses, clinical symptoms, serum thyroxine and TRAb, thyroid ultrasound and orbital computed tomography were used. PBMCs came from roughly 10 ml fresh peripheral blood. There were TCR beta CDR3 regions amplified from RNA transcripts. The HTBI primer set served for first-round RT-PCR of the TCR CDR3. TCRdb reanalysed the multiplex PCR reads using MiXCR and keeps one entry per CDR3 protein. The sample shows around 240,000 distinct CDR3 sequences, about 14% of them seen only once.

Sequenced input: blood. The chain carries TRBV7-3 and TRBJ2-3; tentative D call: TRBD2 (5 bases). This TCR came from a woman aged 40 to 55 with Graves' hyperthyroidism that later progressed to Graves' ophthalmopathy. The CDR3 region has the DNA TGTGCCAGCAGCCCTTCGCGGGCAGATACGCAGTATTTT. It codes for CASSPSRADTQYF.